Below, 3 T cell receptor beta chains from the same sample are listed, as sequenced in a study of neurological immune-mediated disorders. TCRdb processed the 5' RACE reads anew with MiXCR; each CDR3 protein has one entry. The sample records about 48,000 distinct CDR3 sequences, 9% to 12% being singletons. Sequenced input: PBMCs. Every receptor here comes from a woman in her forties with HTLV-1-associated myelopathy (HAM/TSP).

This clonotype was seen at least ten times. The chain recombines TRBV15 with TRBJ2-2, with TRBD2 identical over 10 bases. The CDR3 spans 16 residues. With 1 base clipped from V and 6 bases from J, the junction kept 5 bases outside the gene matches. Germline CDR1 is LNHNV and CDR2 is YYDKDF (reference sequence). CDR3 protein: CATSRVVAGGSGELFF. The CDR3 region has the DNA TGTGCCACCAGCAGAGTTGTAGCGGGGGGATCCGGGGAGCTGTTTTTT.

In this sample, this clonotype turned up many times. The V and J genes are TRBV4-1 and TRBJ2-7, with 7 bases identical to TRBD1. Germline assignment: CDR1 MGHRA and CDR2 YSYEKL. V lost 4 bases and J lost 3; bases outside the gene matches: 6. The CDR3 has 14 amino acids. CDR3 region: CASSPGTVGYEQYF. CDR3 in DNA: TGCGCCAGCAGCCCCGGGACAGTGGGCTACGAGCAGTACTTC.

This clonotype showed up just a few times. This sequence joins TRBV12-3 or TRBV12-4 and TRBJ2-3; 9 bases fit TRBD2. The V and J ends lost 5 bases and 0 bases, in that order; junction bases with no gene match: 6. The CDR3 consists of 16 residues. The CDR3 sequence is CASSGGGGSSTDTQYF. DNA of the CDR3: TGTGCCAGCAGTGGCGGGGGGGGGTCTAGCACAGATACGCAGTATTTT.